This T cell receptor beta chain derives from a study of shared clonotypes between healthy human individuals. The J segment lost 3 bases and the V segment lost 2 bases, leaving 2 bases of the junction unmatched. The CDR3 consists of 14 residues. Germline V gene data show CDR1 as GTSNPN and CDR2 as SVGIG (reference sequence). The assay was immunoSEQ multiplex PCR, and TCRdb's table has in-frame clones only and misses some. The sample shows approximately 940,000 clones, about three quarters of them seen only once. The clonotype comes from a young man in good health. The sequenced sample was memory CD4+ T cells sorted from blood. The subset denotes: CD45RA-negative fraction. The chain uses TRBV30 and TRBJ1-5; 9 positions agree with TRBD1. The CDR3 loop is CAWSTGGVNQPQHF. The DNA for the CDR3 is TGTGCCTGGAGTACAGGGGGCGTCAATCAGCCCCAGCATTTT.